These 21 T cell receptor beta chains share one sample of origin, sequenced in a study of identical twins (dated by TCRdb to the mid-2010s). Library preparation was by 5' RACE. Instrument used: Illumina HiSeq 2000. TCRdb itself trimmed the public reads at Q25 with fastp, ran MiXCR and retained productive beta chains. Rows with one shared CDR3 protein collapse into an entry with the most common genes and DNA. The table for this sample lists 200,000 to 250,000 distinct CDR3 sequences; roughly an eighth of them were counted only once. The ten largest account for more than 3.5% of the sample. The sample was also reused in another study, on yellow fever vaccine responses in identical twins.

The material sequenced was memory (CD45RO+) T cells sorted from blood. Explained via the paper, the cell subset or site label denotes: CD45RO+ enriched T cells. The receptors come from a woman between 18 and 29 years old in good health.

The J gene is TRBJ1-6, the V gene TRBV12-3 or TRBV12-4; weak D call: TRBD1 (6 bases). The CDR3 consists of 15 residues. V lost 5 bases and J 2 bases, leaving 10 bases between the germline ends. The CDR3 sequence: CASSKTGTYNSPLHF. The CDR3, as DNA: TGTGCCAGCAGTAAAACAGGGACCTATAATTCACCCCTCCACTTT.

The CDR3 is CASSLTGGDYGYTF. The CDR3, as DNA: TGTGCCAGCAGTTTAACAGGGGGAGACTATGGCTACACCTTC. V usage is TRBV12-3 or TRBV12-4 and J usage is TRBJ1-2; 8 bases agree with TRBD1. The ends lost 2 bases at V and 3 bases at J; junction bases unmatched: 2. The CDR3 loop spans 14 amino acids.

The CDR3 is CASSQQGFLGYTF. Written as DNA, the CDR3 is TGCGCCAGCAGCCAACAGGGATTCCTTGGCTACACCTTC. The V call is TRBV4-1, the J call TRBJ1-2; D is perhaps TRBD1 (5 bases). V lost 2 bases and J 7 bases, leaving 11 bases between the germline ends. CDR3 length equals 13 residues. Germline CDR1 MGHRA, CDR2 YSYEKL.

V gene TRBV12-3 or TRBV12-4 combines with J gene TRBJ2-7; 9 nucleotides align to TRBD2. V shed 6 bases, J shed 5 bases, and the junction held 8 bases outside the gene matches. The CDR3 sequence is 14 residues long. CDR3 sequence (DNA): TGTGCCAGCAGACCCACTAGCGGGTTTAACGAGCAGTACTTC. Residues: CASRPTSGFNEQYF.

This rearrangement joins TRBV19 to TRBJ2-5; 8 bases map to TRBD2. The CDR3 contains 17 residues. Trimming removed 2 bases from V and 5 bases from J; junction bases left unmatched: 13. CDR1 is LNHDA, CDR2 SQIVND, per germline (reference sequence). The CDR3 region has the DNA TGTGCCAGTAGTATACCCCGGTCTGGCGGGGGGATGGAGACCCAGTACTTC. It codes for CASSIPRSGGGMETQYF.

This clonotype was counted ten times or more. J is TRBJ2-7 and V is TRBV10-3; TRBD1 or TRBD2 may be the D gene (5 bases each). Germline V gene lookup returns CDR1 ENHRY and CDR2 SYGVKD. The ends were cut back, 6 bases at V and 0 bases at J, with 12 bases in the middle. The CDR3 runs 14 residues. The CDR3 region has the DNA TGTGCCATCAGGGGGACCGAGAGCTCCTACGAGCAGTACTTC. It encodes CAIRGTESSYEQYF.

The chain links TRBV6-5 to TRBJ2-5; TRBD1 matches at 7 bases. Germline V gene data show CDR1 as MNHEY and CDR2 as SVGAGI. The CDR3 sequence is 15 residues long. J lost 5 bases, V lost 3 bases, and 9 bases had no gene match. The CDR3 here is CASSYHRGLEETQYF. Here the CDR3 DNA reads TGTGCCAGCAGTTATCACAGGGGCTTGGAGGAGACCCAGTACTTC.

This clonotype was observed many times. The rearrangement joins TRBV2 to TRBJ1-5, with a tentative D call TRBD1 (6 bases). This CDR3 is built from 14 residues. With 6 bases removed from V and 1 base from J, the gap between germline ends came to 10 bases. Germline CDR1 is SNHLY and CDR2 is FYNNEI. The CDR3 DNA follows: TGTGCCAGCAGGCAGGGGTTAAGCAATCAGCCCCAGCATTTT. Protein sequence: CASRQGLSNQPQHF.

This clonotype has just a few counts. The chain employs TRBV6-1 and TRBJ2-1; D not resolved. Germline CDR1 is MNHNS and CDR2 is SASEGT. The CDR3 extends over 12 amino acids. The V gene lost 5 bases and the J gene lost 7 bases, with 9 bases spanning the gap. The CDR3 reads CASSRTTNEQFF. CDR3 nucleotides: TGTGCCAGCAGTCGAACTACAAATGAGCAGTTCTTC.

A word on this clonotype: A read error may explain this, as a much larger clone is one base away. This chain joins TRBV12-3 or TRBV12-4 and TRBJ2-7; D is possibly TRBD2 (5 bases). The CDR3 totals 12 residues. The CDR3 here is CASSRTYYEQCF. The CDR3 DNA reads TGTGCCAGCAGCAGGACTTACTACGAGCAGTGCTTC.

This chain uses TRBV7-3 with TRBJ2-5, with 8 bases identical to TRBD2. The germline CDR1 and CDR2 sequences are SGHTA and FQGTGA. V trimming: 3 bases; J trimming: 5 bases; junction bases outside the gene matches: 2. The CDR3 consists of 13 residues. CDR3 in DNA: TGTGCCAGCAGCTTCGGGGGGGCGGAGACCCAGTACTTC. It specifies CASSFGGAETQYF.

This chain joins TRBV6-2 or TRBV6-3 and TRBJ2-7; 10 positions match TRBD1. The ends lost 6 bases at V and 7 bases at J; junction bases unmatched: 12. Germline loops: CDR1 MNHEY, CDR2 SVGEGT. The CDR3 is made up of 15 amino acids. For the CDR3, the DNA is TGTGCCAGCAGCCTATCCGGGACAGGGGTTGTTGAGCAGTACTTC. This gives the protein CASSLSGTGVVEQYF.

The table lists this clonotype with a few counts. The CDR3 nucleotides read TGCGCCAGCAGCTTAGGGACGGCGAACTCCTACGAGCAGTACTTC. Translation: CASSLGTANSYEQYF. V and J are TRBV5-1 and TRBJ2-7, with D perhaps being TRBD1 or TRBD2 (5 bases each). Germline CDR1 is SGHRS and CDR2 is YFSETQ. V lost 2 bases and J 0 bases, leaving 12 bases between the germline ends. The CDR3 totals 15 residues. The full variable domain, its missing parts supplied by reference TRBV5-1 and TRBJ2-7, is KAGVTQTPRYLIKTRGQQVTLSCSPISGHRSVSWYQQTPGQGLQFLFEYFSETQRNKGNFPGRFSGRQFSNSRSEMNVSTLELGDSALYLCASSLGTANSYEQYFGPGTRLTVT.

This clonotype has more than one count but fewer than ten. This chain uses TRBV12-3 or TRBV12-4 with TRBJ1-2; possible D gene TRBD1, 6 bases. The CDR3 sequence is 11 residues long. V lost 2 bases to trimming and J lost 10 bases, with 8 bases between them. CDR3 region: CASSLSGAYTF. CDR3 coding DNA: TGTGCCAGCAGTTTATCAGGGGCCTACACCTTC.

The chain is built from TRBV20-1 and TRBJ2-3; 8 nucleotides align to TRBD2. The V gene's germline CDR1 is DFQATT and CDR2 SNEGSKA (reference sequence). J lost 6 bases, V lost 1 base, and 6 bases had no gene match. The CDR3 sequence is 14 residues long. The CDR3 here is CSARVAGPRDTQYF. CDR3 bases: TGCAGTGCTAGAGTAGCGGGGCCCCGGGATACGCAGTATTTT.

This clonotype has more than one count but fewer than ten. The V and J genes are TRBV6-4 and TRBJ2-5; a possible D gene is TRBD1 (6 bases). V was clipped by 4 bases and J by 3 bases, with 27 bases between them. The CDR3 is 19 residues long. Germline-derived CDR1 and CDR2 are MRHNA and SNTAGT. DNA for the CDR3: TGTGCCAGCAGTGGCGACAGGAAGTCCCTCGTACGCAAGAAAGAGACCCAGTACTTC. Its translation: CASSGDRKSLVRKKETQYF.

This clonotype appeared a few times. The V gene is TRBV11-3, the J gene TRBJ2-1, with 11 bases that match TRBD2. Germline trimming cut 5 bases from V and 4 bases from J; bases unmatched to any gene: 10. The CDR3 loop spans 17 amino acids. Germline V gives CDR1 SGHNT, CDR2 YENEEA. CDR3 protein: CASSPNKGLAGYNEQFF. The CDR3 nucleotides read TGTGCCAGCAGCCCAAACAAAGGACTAGCGGGTTACAATGAGCAGTTCTTC.

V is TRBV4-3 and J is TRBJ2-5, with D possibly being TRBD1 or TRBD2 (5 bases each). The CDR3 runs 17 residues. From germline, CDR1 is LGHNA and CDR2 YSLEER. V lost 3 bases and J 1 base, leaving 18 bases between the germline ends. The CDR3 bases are TGCGCCAGCAGCCAGAAGTCTGGGGCTAGCCCCCAAGAGACCCAGTACTTC. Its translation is CASSQKSGASPQETQYF.

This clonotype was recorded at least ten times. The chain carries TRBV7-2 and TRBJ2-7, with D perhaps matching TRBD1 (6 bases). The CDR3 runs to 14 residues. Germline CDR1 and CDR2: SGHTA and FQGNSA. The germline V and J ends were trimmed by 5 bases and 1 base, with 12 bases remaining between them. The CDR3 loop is CASSATTGSYEQYF. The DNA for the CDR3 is TGTGCCAGCAGCGCTACGACAGGTTCCTACGAGCAGTACTTC.

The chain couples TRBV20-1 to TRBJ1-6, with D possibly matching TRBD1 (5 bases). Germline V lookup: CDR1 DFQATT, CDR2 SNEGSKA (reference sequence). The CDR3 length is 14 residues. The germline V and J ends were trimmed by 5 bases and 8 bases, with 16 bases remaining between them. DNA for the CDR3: TGCAGTGCTCGATACCAGGGTGCACATTCACCCCTCCACTTT. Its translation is CSARYQGAHSPLHF.

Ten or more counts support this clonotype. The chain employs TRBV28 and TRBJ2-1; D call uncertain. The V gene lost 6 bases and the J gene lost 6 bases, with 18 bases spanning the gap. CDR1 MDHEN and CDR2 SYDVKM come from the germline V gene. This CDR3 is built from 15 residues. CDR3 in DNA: TGTGCCAGCAGCCGGTCCGTTTCATCAGCCAATGAGCAGTTCTTC. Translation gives CASSRSVSSANEQFF. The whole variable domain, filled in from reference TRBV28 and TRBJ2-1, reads DVKVTQSSRYLVKRTGEKVFLECVQDMDHENMFWYRQDPGLGLRLIYFSYDVKMKEKGDIPEGYSVSREKKERFSLILESASTNQTSMYLCASSRSVSSANEQFFGPGTRLTVL.